Sequencing of this T cell receptor beta chain was carried out in a study of identical twins. This clonotype was counted between two and nine times. TCRdb called the 5' RACE reads again in MiXCR, with one record for every CDR3 protein. The data hold 450,000 to 500,000 distinct CDR3 sequences, with 13% to 15% observed a single time. Trimming at V came to 0 bases and at J to 5 bases, leaving 6 bases not matched to a gene. CDR1 SGHRS and CDR2 YFSETQ come from the germline V gene. The CDR3 runs 16 residues. This sample also appeared in a second study, on yellow fever vaccine responses in identical twins.

The specimen sequenced was CD4+ T cells sorted from blood. This TCR was sampled from a woman aged 18 to 35 in good health. The rearrangement joins TRBV5-1 to TRBJ2-7; the match to TRBD1 covers 12 bases. The CDR3 DNA is TGCGCCAGCAGCTTGGCCGGGACAGGGGGCTTCGACGAGCAGTACTTC. The encoded protein is CASSLAGTGGFDEQYF.